This T cell receptor beta chain appears in the sequencing data of a study of identical twins. Study-wide results and caveats: Within beta out-of-frame sequences, the excess sharing observed between twins was weaker. Out-of-frame alpha sequences common to twins exhibited an excess of low generation probability.

From the 5' RACE reads, TCRdb called clonotypes with MiXCR, one entry per CDR3 protein. The repertoire includes 1.5 million to 2 million distinct CDR3 sequences, under 35% of them detected once, and 0.27% sits in the top ten. Concerning this clonotype: Its antigen remains unidentified.

Germline assignment: CDR1 SGHAT and CDR2 FQNNGV. The ends lost 0 bases at V and 7 bases at J; junction bases unmatched: 11. The CDR3 has 17 amino acids. Material: cord blood. The receptor's source is a newborn girl in good health. This sequence joins TRBV11-2 and TRBJ2-1; 8 bases align to TRBD2. The CDR3 protein is CASSLDRGLAGRNEQFF. The DNA of the CDR3 is TGTGCCAGCAGCTTAGATCGCGGGTTAGCGGGGAGGAATGAGCAGTTCTTC.